These 22 T cell receptor beta chains were all obtained from the same sample, sequenced in a study of blood T cell repertoires in COVID-19. Profiling relied on immunoSEQ multiplex PCR, and the TCRdb table lists in-frame clones only, not all of them. The sample shows roughly 300,000 clones, over 75% of them seen only once. Sequencing was done on a sample of peripheral blood. The receptors were gathered from a woman aged 30 to 39 with COVID-19, enrolled during active disease.

This sequence joins TRBV4-3 and TRBJ1-5; D might be TRBD1 (5 bases). CDR1 is LGHNA, CDR2 YSLEER, per germline. This CDR3 is built from 15 residues. V gave up 0 bases and J gave up 7 bases, with 13 bases separating them. The CDR3 sequence is CASSQDRGLGQPQHF. Here the CDR3 DNA reads TGCGCCAGCAGCCAAGATAGGGGTTTAGGACAGCCCCAGCATTTT.

Only one count was recorded for this clone. The chain is built from TRBV12-3 or TRBV12-4 and TRBJ1-2; no firm D call. The CDR3 has 13 residues. Between the trimmed V and J ends, which lost 3 bases and 0 bases, there was a span of 5 bases. The CDR3 DNA is TGTGCCAGCAGTTTGGCAGCTAACTATGGCTACACCTTC. Protein sequence: CASSLAANYGYTF.

The chain recombines TRBV11-2 with TRBJ1-2, with 9 nucleotides matching TRBD1. The ends lost 7 bases at V and 7 bases at J; junction bases unmatched: 10. Germline V gives CDR1 SGHAT, CDR2 FQNNGV. The CDR3 loop spans 14 amino acids. The CDR3 nucleotides are TGTGCCAGCACCTCACTACAGGGGGCAGGTGGCTACACCTTC. Residues: CASTSLQGAGGYTF.

The CDR3 DNA follows: TGTGCCAGCAGTTTTGGGGGGGGATACACCTTC. Protein product: CASSFGGGYTF. The V gene is TRBV28, the J gene TRBJ1-2; possibly TRBD1 for D (5 bases). CDR1 MDHEN and CDR2 SYDVKM come from the germline V gene. This CDR3 has 11 residues. The V and J ends lost 3 bases and 11 bases respectively, with 10 bases between them.

This CDR3 is CASSQLQRGQLNEKLFF. In nucleotides, the CDR3 is TGCGCCAGCAGCCAACTCCAAAGGGGTCAGCTGAATGAAAAACTGTTTTTT. J is TRBJ1-4 and V is TRBV4-1, with D possibly being TRBD1 (5 bases). Trimming removed 2 bases at V and 5 bases at J, with 18 bases between. The germline gives CDR1 MGHRA, CDR2 YSYEKL. The CDR3 is 17 residues long.

This clone was detected only a few times. The rearrangement links TRBV19 to TRBJ2-7; D might be TRBD1 (5 bases). Trimming removed 1 base from V and 7 bases from J, with 11 bases in between. Germline assignment: CDR1 LNHDA and CDR2 SQIVND (reference sequence). This CDR3 has 13 residues. CDR3 bases: TGTGCCAGTAGTATAGGGACATCGGGTGAGCAGTACTTC. Protein: CASSIGTSGEQYF.

This clone was counted once. The CDR3 region is CASSTGQGNSGANVLTF. Here the CDR3 DNA reads TGTGCCAGTAGTACGGGACAGGGGAACTCTGGGGCCAACGTCCTGACTTTC. V is TRBV19 and J is TRBJ2-6; TRBD1 matches 10 bases. Germline CDR1 LNHDA, CDR2 SQIVND (reference sequence). The ends lost 4 bases at V and 0 bases at J; junction bases unmatched: 3. This CDR3 is 17 amino acids long.

The rearrangement joins TRBV3-1 (or the pseudogene TRBV3-2) to TRBJ1-4; D gene unclear. The CDR3 length is 13 residues. CDR1 is LGHDT and CDR2 is YNNKEL in the germline V gene (reference sequence). Trimming shortened V by 2 bases and J by 8 bases, and 9 bases separated the two germline ends. The CDR3 protein is CASSQRPREKLFF. CDR3 sequence (DNA): TGTGCCAGCAGCCAACGCCCCCGGGAAAAACTGTTTTTT.

The rearrangement links TRBV10-3 to TRBJ2-5; maybe TRBD2 (6 bases). This CDR3 spans 14 amino acids. V lost 3 bases and J 4 bases, leaving 12 bases between the germline ends. The germline V gene encodes CDR1 ENHRY and CDR2 SYGVKD. This CDR3 reads CAISDYGGGETQYF. The DNA of the CDR3 is TGTGCCATCAGTGACTATGGGGGAGGAGAGACCCAGTACTTC.

The chain joins TRBV24-1 to TRBJ1-5, with 7 bases identical to TRBD1. This CDR3 has 14 residues. Germline CDR1 KGHDR, CDR2 SFDVKD. V gave up 5 bases and J gave up 0 bases; unmatched junction bases: 0. The CDR3, as DNA: TGTGCCACCAGTGGGGACAGTAGCAATCAGCCCCAGCATTTT. As protein: CATSGDSSNQPQHF.

This clone was observed a single time. The rearrangement uses TRBV10-3 and TRBJ2-2, with 11 positions matching TRBD1. The CDR3 covers 15 residues. The J segment lost 6 bases and the V segment lost 4 bases, leaving 4 bases of the junction unmatched. Germline-derived CDR1 and CDR2 are ENHRY and SYGVKD. The DNA for the CDR3 is TGTGCCATCAGTGGGGACAGGGGGATGTCCGGGGAGCTGTTTTTT. Amino acids: CAISGDRGMSGELFF.

The rearrangement joins TRBV6-4 to TRBJ2-1; 9 bases align to TRBD2. The CDR3 loop spans 15 amino acids. Trimming at V came to 8 bases and at J to 4 bases, leaving 9 bases not matched to a gene. CDR1 is MRHNA, CDR2 SNTAGT, per germline. The CDR3 region has the DNA TGTGCCAGCGCACCGGGACTAGCAGATTACAATGAGCAGTTCTTC. Amino acid sequence: CASAPGLADYNEQFF.

The CDR3 DNA reads TGTGCCAGCAGCGTACTAGGCACAGATACGCAGTATTTT. It encodes CASSVLGTDTQYF. The chain couples TRBV9 to TRBJ2-3, with unresolved D. Trimming pared 1 base from V and 1 base from J, leaving 4 bases between. The germline gives CDR1 SGDLS, CDR2 YYNGEE. This CDR3 contains 13 residues.

The chain is built from TRBV7-9 and TRBJ2-5; D gene ambiguous. V was shortened by 2 bases and J by 2 bases, with 9 bases between the two germline ends. Per germline, CDR1 SEHNR and CDR2 FQNEAQ (reference sequence). This CDR3 contains 14 residues. CDR3: CASSLLWRQETQYF. The CDR3 bases are TGTGCCAGCAGCTTACTCTGGCGGCAAGAGACCCAGTACTTC.

J is TRBJ2-5 and V is TRBV6-5; the D gene is possibly TRBD2 (6 bases). This CDR3 comprises 14 residues. CDR1 is MNHEY and CDR2 is SVGAGI in the germline V gene. V was trimmed by 0 bases and J by 5 bases, leaving 10 bases between them. CDR3 loop: CASSYSTLAETQYF. The CDR3 DNA reads as TGTGCCAGCAGTTACTCGACGCTAGCGGAGACCCAGTACTTC.

J is TRBJ1-1 and V is TRBV19; D unclear. The CDR3 length is 13 residues. V lost 7 bases, J lost 0 bases, and 9 bases lay in between. CDR1 LNHDA and CDR2 SQIVND come from the germline V gene (reference sequence). The CDR3 coding sequence is TGTGCCAGTAAAGCGGCCATGAACACTGAAGCTTTCTTT. This translates into CASKAAMNTEAFF.

This clone was seen just once. This sequence joins TRBV18 and TRBJ1-4, with 8 bases identical to TRBD1. V dropped 2 bases and J dropped 12; count of bases not matched to a gene: 5. This CDR3 region has 13 residues. CDR1 KGHSH and CDR2 LQKENI come from the germline V gene. The CDR3 is CASSPRGQAQLFF. The CDR3 nucleotides are TGTGCCAGCTCACCAAGGGGACAGGCTCAACTGTTTTTT.

The chain joins TRBV19 to TRBJ1-1; 10 bases align to TRBD1. Germline trimming cut 10 bases from V and 0 bases from J; bases unmatched to any gene: 20. Germline V gene lookup returns CDR1 LNHDA and CDR2 SQIVND (reference sequence). This CDR3 contains 19 residues. The CDR3 loop is CATTPGTGAPLMVNTEAFF. The CDR3 coding sequence is TGTGCCACCACCCCGGGGACAGGGGCTCCCCTAATGGTGAACACTGAAGCTTTCTTT.

In DNA, the CDR3 is TGTGCCAGTAGTCGAGTGAACACAGATACGCAGTATTTT. Amino acid sequence: CASSRVNTDTQYF. The V gene is TRBV19, the J gene TRBJ2-3; D uncertain. With 5 bases removed from V and 2 bases from J, the gap between germline ends came to 8 bases. The CDR3 contains 13 residues. Per germline, CDR1 LNHDA and CDR2 SQIVND (reference sequence).

The chain has TRBV5-1 and TRBJ2-7; D is possibly TRBD1 (6 bases). Trimming pared 4 bases from V and 1 base from J, leaving 15 bases between. The CDR3 spans 15 residues. Germline V CDR1 and CDR2: SGHRS, YFSETQ. The CDR3 sequence: CASSLSGAPSYEQYF. The CDR3 DNA reads as TGCGCCAGCAGCCTTTCAGGGGCGCCATCCTACGAGCAGTACTTC.

The chain couples TRBV4-3 to TRBJ1-5; possible D gene TRBD1, 6 bases. The germline V gene has CDR1 LGHNA and CDR2 YSLEER. This CDR3 region has 13 residues. Trimming left V 4 bases short and J 4 bases short, with 8 bases between. CDR3 residues: CASSRDKNQPQHF. DNA of the CDR3: TGCGCCAGCAGCCGGGACAAAAATCAGCCCCAGCATTTT.

The genes are TRBV24-1 and TRBJ1-2, with D maybe TRBD1 (6 bases). Germline values: CDR1 KGHDR, CDR2 SFDVKD. Trimming cost V 5 bases and J 5 bases, with 11 bases left between them. The CDR3 runs 13 residues. CDR3 loop: CATSATGLYGYTF. DNA for the CDR3: TGTGCCACCAGTGCGACAGGATTATATGGCTACACCTTC.